This TCR beta chain was found in a study of blood T cell repertoires in COVID-19 (dated by TCRdb to about 2020). Concerning the study at large: Samples covering the acute and convalescent phases of COVID-19 were provided by collaborators in the United States, Italy and Spain. Where HLA class I and class II types were available, the types were taken from metadata supplied by the sample provider, not from assay-based typing. The repertoires were made available in a free public database intended to serve as a resource for research on the immune response to SARS-CoV-2. Samples were obtained from the ongoing ImmuneRACE study (first 160 participants) and from 1,254 subjects provided by 6 global collaborators. The prospective study material was composed of cDNA or gDNA derived from T cells, B-cell-depleted T cells, or PBMCs. Sample metadata almost always included a de-identified subject ID, COVID-19 status, age in years and sex. The dataset comprised deeply sampled blood TCRbeta repertoires from subjects exposed to, actively infected with, or recovered from COVID-19. Results the study describes overall, beyond this receptor: The quantity of clinical and demographic metadata differed by source and by participant and was supplied without curation.

Enrolling through a virtual design, the prospective study's participants ranged in age from roughly 18 to 100 years and lived across roughly 24 United States geographic areas. Cohort assignment in the prospective study relied on participant-reported clinical history from a screening survey and a study questionnaire. Recovered participants in ImmuneRACE Cohort 3 were defined as having two consecutive negative NP/OP PCR tests, clearance from a healthcare professional, or resolution of symptoms. Each participant in the prospective study had whole blood, serum and a nasopharyngeal or oropharyngeal swab collected by mobile phlebotomists. Prospective study participants could optionally give additional blood draws and questionnaires over an approximately two-month period. Before DNA extraction, prospective study blood samples were shipped either frozen or at room temperature. Trimming accounts for 4 bases at V and 2 bases at J, while the number of junction bases matched to no gene is 7. The CDR3 covers 16 residues, taking in both the cysteine and the phenylalanine. Only the CDR3 DNA is retained, 48 bases long and in frame from the first base. Based on the germline V gene (reference sequence), the CDR1 and CDR2 sequences are SGHNT and YYREEE.

In the case of this clone: Its antigen remains unidentified. No base qualities exist here, and no much larger clone lies one base off it.

TCRbeta CDR3 regions were amplified from genomic DNA using the immunoSEQ Assay, a bias-controlled multiplex PCR. Per the source publication's procedure: Within the assay, amplification of reference gene primers was used to estimate how many nucleated cells each sample contained. To quantify the absolute abundance of each unique TCRbeta CDR3 rearrangement, sequence reads were collapsed and filtered. Productive Simpson clonality was computed per sample as the square root of Simpson's diversity index over productive rearrangements. TCRdb retrieved this table from immuneACCESS and kept in-frame rearrangements only. Not all clones are present; in checked studies, unresolved V genes account for under half, and no reason is known for the remainder. V, J and clone size were drawn from that table, and D and trimming were deduced from the DNA. Here the sample has hundreds of thousands of clones; 85% to 90% occur a single time. The ten largest make up about 9.4% of the sample.

The chain couples TRBV5-4 to TRBJ1-3; 9 middle bases align to TRBD1. This clonotype originated in a woman in her 30s who had recovered from COVID-19. The sequencing input was PBMCs or T cells enriched from blood (not recorded which). Here is the DNA: TGTGCCAGCAGCGACGGACAGGGGTTTGCTGGAAACACCATATATTTT. It specifies CASSDGQGFAGNTIYF.